Listed below are T cell receptor beta chains from one sample, sequenced in a study of response to subunit inactivated influenza vaccine. TCRdb reprocessed the RT-PCR reads via MiXCR and lists one record per CDR3 protein. Among 700,000 to 900,000 distinct CDR3 sequences listed, 21% were seen once. The material was PBMCs from blood, obtained 4 to 6 days after vaccination. These receptors all stem from a man between 50 and 59 years old who received an inactivated influenza vaccine. Both conserved end residues are part of each CDR3. A D gene is named only where the DNA matches it firmly. The listing skips clone size in some rows; elsewhere it reads once, few, many or a size class.

-	TRBV20-1	-	TRBJ2-3	CSARFIRMADTQYF	TGCAGTGCTAGATTTATACGAATGGCAGATACGCAGTATTTT
-	TRBV21-1	-	TRBJ2-3	CASSKRQTIGTQYF	TGTGCCAGCAGCAAGCGCCAGACTATAGGGACGCAGTATTTT
few	TRBV10-3	-	TRBJ2-7	CAISEGAFGAYEQYF	TGTGCCATCAGTGAAGGGGCGTTTGGGGCCTACGAGCAGTACTTC
-	TRBV9	TRBD2	TRBJ2-1	CASTLSTSGGYNEQFF	TGTGCCAGCACCCTCTCTACTAGCGGGGGGTACAATGAGCAGTTCTTC
-	TRBV27	TRBD2	TRBJ2-1	CASSSGLAGGHGFF	TGTGCCAGCAGTTCGGGACTAGCGGGGGGCCACGGGTTCTTC
few	TRBV25-1	-	TRBJ2-4	CASSDETGGLNIQYF	TGTGCCAGCAGTGACGAAACTGGGGGGTTAAACATTCAGTACTTC
-	TRBV5-1	-	TRBJ2-1	CATAAYSYNEQFF	TGCGCCACTGCAGCTTACTCCTACAATGAGCAGTTCTTC
-	TRBV5-1	TRBD1	TRBJ2-3	CASSRQGSLVTDTQYF	TGCGCCAGCAGCCGACAGGGGTCATTGGTCACAGATACGCAGTATTTT
few	TRBV12-3/TRBV12-4	-	TRBJ2-3	CASSPNHPGDTQYF	TGTGCCAGCAGCCCTAACCATCCAGGGGATACGCAGTATTTT
few	TRBV6-1	-	TRBJ2-7	CASSEAGYEQYF	TGTGCCAGCAGTGAAGCTGGGTACGAGCAGTACTTC
many	TRBV20-1	TRBD2	TRBJ2-5	CSALGTSGFKETQYF	TGCAGTGCTCTCGGGACTAGCGGATTTAAAGAGACCCAGTACTTC
-	TRBV12-3/TRBV12-4	TRBD1	TRBJ2-1	CASSFPGTGETGEQFF	TGTGCCAGCAGTTTTCCCGGGACAGGGGAGACTGGTGAGCAGTTCTTC
few	TRBV28	-	TRBJ2-5	CASGFSVPETQYF	TGTGCCAGCGGGTTCAGTGTCCCGGAGACCCAGTACTTC
-	TRBV10-3	-	TRBJ2-1	CAIRGVRSYNEQFF	TGTGCCATCAGAGGGGTACGCTCCTACAATGAGCAGTTCTTC
-	TRBV10-1	TRBD2	TRBJ2-3	CASSESLAGGLADTQYF	TGCGCCAGCAGTGAGTCCCTAGCGGGGGGGCTCGCAGATACGCAGTATTTT
few	TRBV15	-	TRBJ2-4	CATSRDFARDIQYF	TGTGCCACCAGCAGAGATTTCGCACGCGACATTCAGTACTTC
few	TRBV4-1	-	TRBJ2-2	CASTPGGRIIPGELFF	TGCGCCAGCACTCCAGGAGGGAGGATCATCCCCGGGGAGCTGTTTTTT
few	TRBV29-1	-	TRBJ1-3	CSVRSSGNTIYF	TGCAGCGTTAGGAGCTCTGGAAACACCATATATTTT
few	TRBV12-3/TRBV12-4	-	TRBJ1-2	CASSTLGGHGYTF	TGTGCCAGCAGTACTCTGGGGGGGCACGGCTACACCTTC
many	TRBV28	-	TRBJ2-7	CASSLLLDYEQYF	TGTGCCAGCAGTTTACTTTTGGATTACGAGCAGTACTTC
-	TRBV20-1	-	TRBJ2-3	CSAPDLRGGFTDTQYF	TGCAGTGCTCCTGACCTGAGGGGGGGATTCACAGATACGCAGTATTTT
-	TRBV4-2	-	TRBJ2-1	CASSQVMLGSSHEQFF	TGTGCCAGCAGCCAAGTAATGCTAGGATCCTCTCATGAGCAGTTCTTC
-	TRBV6-5	-	TRBJ2-5	CASSYSKSYQETQYF	TGTGCCAGCAGTTACTCAAAGAGCTACCAAGAGACCCAGTACTTC
-	TRBV20-1	TRBD2	TRBJ2-1	CSARRLAGGHEQFF	TGCAGTGCTAGACGGCTAGCGGGAGGACATGAGCAGTTCTTC
few	TRBV5-1	-	TRBJ2-3	CASRVGESTDTQYF	TGCGCCAGCAGGGTGGGTGAGAGCACAGATACGCAGTATTTT
-	TRBV7-2	TRBD1	TRBJ2-5	CASSYRDSSFQETQYF	TGTGCCAGCAGCTACCGGGACAGCAGCTTCCAAGAGACCCAGTACTTC
-	TRBV5-5	TRBD2	TRBJ2-3	CASRYERGRTDTQYF	TGTGCCAGCCGTTACGAGCGGGGGCGCACAGATACGCAGTATTTT
-	TRBV2	-	TRBJ1-6	CASSEETNSPLHF	TGTGCCAGCAGTGAAGAGACGAATTCACCCCTCCACTTT
few	TRBV20-1	TRBD2	TRBJ2-7	CSARRGSSGAYEQYF	TGCAGTGCTAGAAGGGGGTCTAGCGGGGCCTACGAGCAGTACTTC
few	TRBV18	-	TRBJ1-1	CASSPRGSRGGTEAFF	TGTGCCAGCTCACCACGGGGGTCCAGGGGCGGCACTGAAGCTTTCTTT
-	TRBV2	-	TRBJ2-7	CASRLQGGLFF	TGTGCCAGCAGGTTACAGGGGGGGTTGTTCTTC
few	TRBV12-3/TRBV12-4	-	TRBJ1-1	CASGGQTTEAFF	TGTGCAAGCGGAGGACAGACCACTGAAGCTTTCTTT
-	TRBV20-1	-	TRBJ2-7	CSARSLEGVESYEQYF	TGCAGTGCTAGGTCACTTGAGGGGGTTGAGTCCTACGAGCAGTACTTC
-	TRBV2	-	TRBJ1-2	CASSDIPGGYTF	TGTGCCAGCAGTGACATTCCAGGGGGCTACACCTTC
-	TRBV6-6	-	TRBJ2-2	CATQSPNTGELFF	TGTGCCACCCAGAGTCCGAACACCGGGGAGCTGTTTTTT
few	TRBV18	-	TRBJ2-3	CASSPLIGTDTQYF	TGTGCCAGCTCACCATTAATTGGCACAGATACGCAGTATTTT
few	TRBV7-9	-	TRBJ2-5	CASSSQTGSVETQYF	TGTGCCAGCAGCTCGCAGACAGGCTCCGTGGAGACCCAGTACTTC
-	TRBV18	TRBD2	TRBJ2-2	CASSPQLAVNTGELFF	TGTGCCAGCTCACCACAACTAGCGGTGAACACCGGGGAGCTGTTTTTT
few	TRBV9	TRBD1	TRBJ1-4	CASSAQAGTGVEKLFF	TGTGCCAGCAGCGCACAAGCCGGGACAGGGGTCGAAAAACTGTTTTTT
-	TRBV11-2	-	TRBJ2-3	CASSLDETRLSDTQYF	TGTGCCAGCAGCTTAGATGAGACTAGGCTCTCAGATACGCAGTATTTT
many	TRBV20-1	TRBD1	TRBJ2-3	CSAVQGLTDTQYF	TGCAGTGCTGTACAGGGGCTCACAGATACGCAGTATTTT
-	TRBV5-1	TRBD2	TRBJ2-2	CASRVRGGTGELFF	TGCGCCAGCAGGGTCCGGGGGGGCACCGGGGAGCTGTTTTTT